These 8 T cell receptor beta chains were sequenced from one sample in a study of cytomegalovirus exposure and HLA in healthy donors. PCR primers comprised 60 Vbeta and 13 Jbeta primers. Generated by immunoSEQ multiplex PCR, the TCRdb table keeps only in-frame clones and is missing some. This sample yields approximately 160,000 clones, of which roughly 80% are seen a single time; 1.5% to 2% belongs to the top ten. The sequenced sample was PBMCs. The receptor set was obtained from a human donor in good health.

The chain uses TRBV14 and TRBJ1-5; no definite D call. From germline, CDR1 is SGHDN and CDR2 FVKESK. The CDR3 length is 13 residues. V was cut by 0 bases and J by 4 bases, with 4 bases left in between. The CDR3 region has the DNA TGTGCCAGCAGCCAAGATCTAAATCAGCCCCAGCATTTT. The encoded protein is CASSQDLNQPQHF.

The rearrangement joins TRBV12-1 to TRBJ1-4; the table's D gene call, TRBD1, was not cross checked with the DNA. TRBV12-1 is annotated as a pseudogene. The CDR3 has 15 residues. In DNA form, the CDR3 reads TGTGCCAGCAGCTCCGTGACAGGAACTAATGAAAAACTGTTTTTT. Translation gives CASSSVTGTNEKLFF.

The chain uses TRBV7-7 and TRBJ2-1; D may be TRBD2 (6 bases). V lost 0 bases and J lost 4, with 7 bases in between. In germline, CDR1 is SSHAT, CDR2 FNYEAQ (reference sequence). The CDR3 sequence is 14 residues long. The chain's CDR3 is CASSLAGGYNEQFF. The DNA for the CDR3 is TGTGCCAGCAGCTTAGCTGGGGGGTACAATGAGCAGTTCTTC.

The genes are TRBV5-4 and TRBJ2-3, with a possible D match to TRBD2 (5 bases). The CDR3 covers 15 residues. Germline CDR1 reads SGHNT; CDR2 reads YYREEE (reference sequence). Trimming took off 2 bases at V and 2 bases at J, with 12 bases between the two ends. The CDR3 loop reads CASSFGLKITDTQYF. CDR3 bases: TGTGCCAGCAGCTTCGGACTGAAAATCACAGATACGCAGTATTTT.

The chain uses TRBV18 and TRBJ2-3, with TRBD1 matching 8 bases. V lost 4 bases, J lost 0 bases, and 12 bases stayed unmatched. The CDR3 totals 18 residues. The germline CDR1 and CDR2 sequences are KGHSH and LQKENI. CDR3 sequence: CASSLMSRDRFSTDTQYF. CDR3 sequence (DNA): TGTGCCAGCTCACTCATGTCCCGGGACAGGTTTAGCACAGATACGCAGTATTTT.

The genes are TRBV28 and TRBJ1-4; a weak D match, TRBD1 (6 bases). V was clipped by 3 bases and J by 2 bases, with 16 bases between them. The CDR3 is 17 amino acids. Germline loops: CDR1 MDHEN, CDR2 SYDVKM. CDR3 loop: CASSLIRGGTTNEKLFF. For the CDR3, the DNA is TGTGCCAGCAGTTTGATAAGGGGGGGGACCACTAATGAAAAACTGTTTTTT. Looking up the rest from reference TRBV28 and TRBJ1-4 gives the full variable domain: DVKVTQSSRYLVKRTGEKVFLECVQDMDHENMFWYRQDPGLGLRLIYFSYDVKMKEKGDIPEGYSVSREKKERFSLILESASTNQTSMYLCASSLIRGGTTNEKLFFGSGTQLSVL.

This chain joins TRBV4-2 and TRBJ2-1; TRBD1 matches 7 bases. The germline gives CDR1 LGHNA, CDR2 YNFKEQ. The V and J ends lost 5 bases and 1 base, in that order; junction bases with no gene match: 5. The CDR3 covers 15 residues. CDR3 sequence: CASSFNRGSYNEQFF. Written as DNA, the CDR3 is TGTGCCAGCAGCTTTAACAGGGGTTCCTACAATGAGCAGTTCTTC.

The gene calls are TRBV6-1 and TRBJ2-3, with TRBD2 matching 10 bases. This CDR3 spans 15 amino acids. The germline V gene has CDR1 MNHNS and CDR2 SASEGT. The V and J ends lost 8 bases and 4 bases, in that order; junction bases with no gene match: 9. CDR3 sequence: CASLRASGGADTQYF. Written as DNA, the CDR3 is TGTGCCAGCCTTAGGGCTAGCGGGGGCGCAGATACGCAGTATTTT.